This entry is about one T cell receptor (beta chain). This specimen belongs to a study of blood T cell repertoires in COVID-19. Study-wide background: Whether acute or convalescent, the COVID-19 samples came from the United States, Italy and Spain. PBMCs, B-cell-depleted T cells, or T cells provided the cDNA or gDNA that made up the material.

CDR1 is MGHRA and CDR2 is YSYEKL in the germline V gene. The CDR3 runs to 15 residues. Trimming left V 3 bases short and J 5 bases short, with 13 bases between. Original methodology: By means of reference gene primer amplification, nucleated cell counts were estimated. Assay: immunoSEQ multiplex PCR; the TCRdb copy retains only in-frame clones and omits some. The V and J calls and clone size are taken from that table; D and trimming were inferred from the DNA. The data contain more than 300,000 clones, over 70% of them singletons. A Seattle source enrolled patients during active infection and followed them longitudinally.

Source material: peripheral blood. The sequence derives from a woman aged 45-65 years with COVID-19, enrolled during active disease. The V and J genes are TRBV4-1 and TRBJ1-4; a weak D match, TRBD1 (6 bases). CDR3 nucleotides: TGCGCCAGCAGCCATGAAGACAGGAGGAATGAAAAACTGTTTTTT. Its translation is CASSHEDRRNEKLFF.